This T cell receptor beta chain was captured in a study of blood T cell repertoires in COVID-19. Method: immunoSEQ multiplex PCR; TCRdb's copy keeps in-frame clones and lacks some. Here the sample spans about 180,000 clones, about three quarters being singletons. V lost 0 bases and J lost 5, with 10 bases in between. The CDR3 spans 15 residues. CDR1 SSHAT and CDR2 FNYEAQ come from the germline V gene (reference sequence). The specimen sequenced was peripheral blood. V usage is TRBV7-7 and J usage is TRBJ2-2, with a weak D call TRBD2 (5 bases). The source is a woman older than 75 with COVID-19, enrolled during active disease. The CDR3 loop is CASSLAFGETGELFF. As DNA, the CDR3 is TGTGCCAGCAGCTTAGCGTTCGGGGAAACCGGGGAGCTGTTTTTT.